These 4 T cell receptor beta chains were sequenced from one sample in a study of control samples from healthy donors and cancer patients. Assay used: immunoSEQ multiplex PCR; TCRdb lists only in-frame clones, some missing. The sample has about 28,000 clones; roughly 78% are singletons. Sequenced: PBMCs. Receptors were obtained from a man in his sixties with head and neck cancer.

The chain recombines TRBV5-1 with TRBJ2-3; tentatively, D is TRBD2 (5 bases). Trimming left V 7 bases short and J 1 base short, with 13 bases between. The CDR3 loop spans 14 amino acids. Germline assignment: CDR1 SGHRS and CDR2 YFSETQ. CDR3 amino acids: CASGRTGGTDTQYF. The CDR3 DNA is TGCGCCAGCGGGCGGACTGGAGGCACAGATACGCAGTATTTT. Filled out from reference TRBV5-1 and TRBJ2-3, the complete variable domain reads KAGVTQTPRYLIKTRGQQVTLSCSPISGHRSVSWYQQTPGQGLQFLFEYFSETQRNKGNFPGRFSGRQFSNSRSEMNVSTLELGDSALYLCASGRTGGTDTQYFGPGTRLTVL.

This chain connects TRBV30 to TRBJ2-1, with D hard to call. V shed 0 bases and J shed 7 bases, with 25 bases lying between them. Germline lookup yields CDR1 GTSNPN and CDR2 SVGIG (reference sequence). The CDR3 is 18 residues long. The CDR3 reads CAWSVVKDGLLTANEQFF. The DNA for the CDR3 is TGTGCCTGGAGTGTAGTTAAGGATGGCTTATTAACGGCAAATGAGCAGTTCTTC.

The J gene is TRBJ2-1, the V gene TRBV6-5, with TRBD2 matching 9 bases. This CDR3 spans 15 amino acids. Trimming took 5 bases from V and 5 from J; bases not matched to a gene: 7. Germline V gene sequence: CDR1 MNHEY, CDR2 SVGAGI. The CDR3 DNA reads TGTGCCAGCAGTACCCGGACTAGCGCCGACAATGAGCAGTTCTTC. Its protein is CASSTRTSADNEQFF.

A single count supports this clone. This sequence joins TRBV5-5 and TRBJ2-1; D uncertain. This CDR3 is 13 amino acids long. Germline lookup yields CDR1 SGHKS and CDR2 YYEKEE (reference sequence). V lost 4 bases and J 5 bases, leaving 10 bases between the germline ends. The CDR3 sequence: CASSPEADNEQFF. The CDR3, as DNA: TGTGCCAGCAGCCCCGAGGCAGACAATGAGCAGTTCTTC.